The T cell receptor (beta chain) under discussion was sequenced for a study of T cell responses to AZD1222 COVID-19 vaccine. Concerning this clone: Its specificity is unknown.

The repertoire was sequenced with immunoSEQ multiplex PCR; TCRdb's copy has only in-frame clones and lacks some. Among some 84,000 clones, roughly 85% were seen once, and the ten largest hold about 12%. Whole-study findings and limits: Among vaccine-associated CD4 TCRs, coverage spanned spike, with dominance at 160-218 and 743-854.

This CDR3 is built from 11 residues. Per the germline V gene, CDR1 is SQVTM and CDR2 is ANQGSEA. V was trimmed by 3 bases and J by 7 bases, leaving 7 bases between them. The TCR originated in an adult who received the AZD1222 COVID-19 vaccine. This material consisted of peripheral blood, taken 28 days after the second AZD1222 dose. J is TRBJ2-1 and V is TRBV29-1; D might be TRBD1 (5 bases). This chain's CDR3 is CSVDRANEQFF. The CDR3 region has the DNA TGCAGCGTTGACAGGGCGAATGAGCAGTTCTTC.